Listed here are 8 T cell receptor beta chains from one sample, sequenced in a study of tumor and adjacent non-tumor tissue in lung cancer. TCRbeta libraries were built with three rounds of nested PCR, modified from ARM-PCR. TCRdb processed the multiplex PCR reads anew with MiXCR; each CDR3 protein has one entry. The table shows around 74,000 distinct CDR3 sequences, with around 70% occurring only once. The template was RNA from unsorted bulk tissue. The sequenced material came from lung tumor tissue. These receptor sequences come from a woman in her sixties or seventies with non-small cell lung cancer.

Sample share makes this clonotype medium-sized (0.01 to 0.1%). The V gene is TRBV29-1, the J gene TRBJ2-1; the match to TRBD2 covers 14 bases. With 4 bases clipped from V and 10 bases from J, the junction kept 12 bases outside the gene matches. The CDR3 has 16 amino acids. Germline V CDR1 and CDR2: SQVTM, ANQGSEA. The CDR3 reads CSVARGGTSGSEEQFF. CDR3 nucleotide sequence: TGCAGCGTTGCCCGGGGGGGGACTAGCGGGAGTGAGGAGCAGTTCTTC.

The chain joins TRBV6-5 to TRBJ1-1; no firm D call. The germline V gene encodes CDR1 MNHEY and CDR2 SVGAGI. V gave up 0 bases and J gave up 13 bases, with 24 bases separating them. The CDR3 is 16 amino acids. CDR3 residues: CASSYSTRARTGEVFF. CDR3 DNA sequence: TGTGCCAGCAGTTACTCGACTAGGGCCAGGACGGGTGAGGTTTTCTTT.

In the case of this clonotype: The CDR3 end shows no conserved phenylalanine or tryptophan, and so a read error is likely. The V call is TRBV29-1, the J call TRBJ1-4; D is possibly TRBD1 (6 bases). Germline V lookup: CDR1 SQVTM, CDR2 ANQGSEA. CDR3 size: 14 residues. Trimming took 6 bases from V and 2 from J, leaving 13 bases between them. As DNA, the CDR3 is TGCAGCGTCGGAGAGGGGGGGACTAATGAAAAACTGTTTCTC. It yields the protein CSVGEGGTNEKLFL.

As for this clonotype: The junction departs from germline at one end; a sequencing error may be responsible. This chain joins TRBV4-1 and TRBJ2-7; 8 bases match TRBD1. This CDR3 comprises 15 residues. Germline loops: CDR1 MGHRA, CDR2 YSYEKL. The CDR3 DNA follows: TGCGCCTGCAGCCAAGGACAGGGTGATGTGTACGAGCAGTACTTC. It encodes CACSQGQGDVYEQYF.

Concerning this clonotype: No conserved phenylalanine or tryptophan ends this CDR3, so it is likely a read error. The limits of the CDR3 on the DNA are not certain, so only TCRdb's listed CDR3 is given. The chain couples TRBV11-1 to TRBJ2-7; TRBD1 is taken as the D call from the table, unchecked against the DNA. With termini counted, the CDR3 has 14 amino acids. Germline lookup yields CDR1 SGHAT and CDR2 FQDESV (reference sequence). This CDR3 is CASRPEQGIYEQYL.

A remark on this clonotype: A clone one base away is much larger, so this may be a read error. The conserved phenylalanine or tryptophan is not found at the CDR3 terminus, so this likely reflects a read error. V usage is TRBV28 and J usage is TRBJ1-1, with 9 bases identical to TRBD1. The CDR3 covers 15 residues. Per germline, CDR1 MDHEN and CDR2 SYDVKM. The V gene end was trimmed by 2 bases and the J gene end by 0 bases; junction bases not matched to a gene: 1. CDR3 sequence reads: CASSLTGGVNTEAFL. The DNA for the CDR3 is TGTGCCAGCAGTTTAACAGGGGGCGTGAACACTGAAGCTTTCCTT.

At least ten counts were recorded for this clonotype. The rearrangement links TRBV7-9 to TRBJ1-1; 8 bases match TRBD1. V shed 5 bases, J shed 3 bases, and the junction held 2 bases outside the gene matches. Per germline, CDR1 SEHNR and CDR2 FQNEAQ (reference sequence). This CDR3 contains 13 residues. CDR3 amino acids: CASSKDRDTEAFF. CDR3 DNA: TGTGCCAGCAGCAAGGACAGGGACACTGAAGCTTTCTTT.

In this sample, this clonotype turned up many times. The chain joins TRBV13 to TRBJ2-5; 7 nucleotides line up with TRBD2. Germline CDR1 and CDR2: PRHDT and FYEKMQ (reference sequence). This CDR3 is built from 13 residues. V gave up 5 bases and J gave up 4 bases; unmatched junction bases: 4. The CDR3 is CASSLGRRETQYF. CDR3 nucleotide sequence: TGTGCCAGCAGCCTCGGGAGGCGAGAGACCCAGTACTTC.